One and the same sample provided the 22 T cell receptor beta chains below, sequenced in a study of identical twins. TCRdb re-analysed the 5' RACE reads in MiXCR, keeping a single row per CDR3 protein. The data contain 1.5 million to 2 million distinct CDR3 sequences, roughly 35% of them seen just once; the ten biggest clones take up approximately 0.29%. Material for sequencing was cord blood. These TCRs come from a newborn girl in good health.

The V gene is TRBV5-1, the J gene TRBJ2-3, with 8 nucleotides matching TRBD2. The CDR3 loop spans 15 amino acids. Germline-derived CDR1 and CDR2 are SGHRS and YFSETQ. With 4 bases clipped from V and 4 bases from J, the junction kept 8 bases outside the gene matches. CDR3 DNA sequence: TGCGCCAGCAGCGTATACGGGGGGGCGTCAGATACGCAGTATTTT. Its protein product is CASSVYGGASDTQYF.

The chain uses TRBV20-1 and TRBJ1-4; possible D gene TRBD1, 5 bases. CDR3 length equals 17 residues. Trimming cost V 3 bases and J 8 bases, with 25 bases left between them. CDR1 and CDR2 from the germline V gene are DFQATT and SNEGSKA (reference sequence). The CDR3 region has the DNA TGCAGTGCTAGTATCGGGTCGGGGCTGATCAAAGGGGAAAAACTGTTTTTT. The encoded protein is CSASIGSGLIKGEKLFF.

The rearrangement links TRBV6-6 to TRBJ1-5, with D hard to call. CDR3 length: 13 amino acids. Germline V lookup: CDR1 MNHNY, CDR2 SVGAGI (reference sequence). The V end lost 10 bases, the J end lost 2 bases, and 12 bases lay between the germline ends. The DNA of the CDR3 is TGTGCCACCTGGGCACGGGGCAATCAGCCCCAGCATTTT. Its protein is CATWARGNQPQHF.

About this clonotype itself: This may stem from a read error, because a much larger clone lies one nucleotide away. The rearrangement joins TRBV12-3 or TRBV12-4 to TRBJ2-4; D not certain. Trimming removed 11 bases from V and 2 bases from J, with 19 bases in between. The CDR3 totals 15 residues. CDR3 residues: CACASPYSTKNIQYF. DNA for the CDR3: TGTGCCTGCGCGAGTCCGTACTCGACCAAAAACATTCAGTACTTC.

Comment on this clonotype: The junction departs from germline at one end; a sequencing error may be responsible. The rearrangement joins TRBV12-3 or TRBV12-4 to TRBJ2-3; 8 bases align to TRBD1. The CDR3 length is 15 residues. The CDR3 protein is CASSLGSGGADTQYF. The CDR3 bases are TGTGCCAGCAGCTTAGGCTCAGGGGGCGCAGATACGCAGTATTTT.

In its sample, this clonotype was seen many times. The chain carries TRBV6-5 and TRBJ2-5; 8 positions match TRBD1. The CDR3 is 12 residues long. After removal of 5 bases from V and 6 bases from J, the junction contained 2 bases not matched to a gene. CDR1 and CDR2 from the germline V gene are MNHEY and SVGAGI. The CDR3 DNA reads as TGTGCCAGCAGTCAGGGGGCAAAGACCCAGTACTTC. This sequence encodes CASSQGAKTQYF.

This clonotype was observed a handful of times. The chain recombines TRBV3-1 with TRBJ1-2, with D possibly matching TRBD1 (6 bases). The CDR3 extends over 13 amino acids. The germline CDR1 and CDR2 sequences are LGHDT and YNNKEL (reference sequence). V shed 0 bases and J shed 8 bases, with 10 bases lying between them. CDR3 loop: CASSQERGGGYTF. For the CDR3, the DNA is TGTGCCAGCAGCCAAGAACGAGGGGGGGGCTACACCTTC.

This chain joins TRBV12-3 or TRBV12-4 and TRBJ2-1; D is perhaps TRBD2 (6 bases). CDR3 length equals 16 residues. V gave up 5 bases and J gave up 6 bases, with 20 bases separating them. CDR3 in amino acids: CASSRSPLGGPNEQFF. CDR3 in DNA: TGTGCCAGCAGTCGCAGCCCCCTCGGGGGACCCAATGAGCAGTTCTTC.

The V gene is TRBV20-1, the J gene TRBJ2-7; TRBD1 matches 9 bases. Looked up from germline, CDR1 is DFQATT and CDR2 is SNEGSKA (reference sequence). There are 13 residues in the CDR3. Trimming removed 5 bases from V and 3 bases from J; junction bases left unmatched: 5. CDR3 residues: CSAGQGLYYEQYF. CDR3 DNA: TGCAGTGCTGGACAGGGGCTATACTACGAGCAGTACTTC.

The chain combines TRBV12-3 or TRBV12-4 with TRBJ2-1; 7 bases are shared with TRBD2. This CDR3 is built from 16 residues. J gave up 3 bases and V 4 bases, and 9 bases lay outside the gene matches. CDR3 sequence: CASSSQSAGFYNEQFF. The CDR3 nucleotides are TGTGCCAGCAGTTCTCAATCAGCGGGGTTCTACAATGAGCAGTTCTTC.

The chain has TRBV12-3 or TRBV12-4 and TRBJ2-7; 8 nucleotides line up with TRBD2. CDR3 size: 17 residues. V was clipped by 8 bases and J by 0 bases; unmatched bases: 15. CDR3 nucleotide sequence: TGTGCCAGCCGTGAGACTAGCGATTTAACTTTCTCCTACGAGCAGTACTTC. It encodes CASRETSDLTFSYEQYF.

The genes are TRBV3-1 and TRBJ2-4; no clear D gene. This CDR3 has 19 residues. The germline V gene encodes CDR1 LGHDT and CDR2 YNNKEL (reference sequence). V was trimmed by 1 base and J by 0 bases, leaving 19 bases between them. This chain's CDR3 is CASSQVWGPVYLAKNIQYF. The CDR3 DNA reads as TGTGCCAGCAGCCAAGTCTGGGGTCCTGTCTATTTAGCCAAAAACATTCAGTACTTC.

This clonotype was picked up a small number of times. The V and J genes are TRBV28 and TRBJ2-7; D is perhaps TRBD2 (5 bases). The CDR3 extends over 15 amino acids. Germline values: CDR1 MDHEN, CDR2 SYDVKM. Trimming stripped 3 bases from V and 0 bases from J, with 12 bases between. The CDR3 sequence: CASSLYERNSYEQYF. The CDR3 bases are TGTGCCAGCAGTTTGTATGAGCGGAACTCCTACGAGCAGTACTTC.

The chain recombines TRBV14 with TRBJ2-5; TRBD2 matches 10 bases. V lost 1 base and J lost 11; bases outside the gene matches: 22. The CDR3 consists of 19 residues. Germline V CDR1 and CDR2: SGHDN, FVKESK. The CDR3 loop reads CASSQVPSGSIYSNNEQYF. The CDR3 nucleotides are TGTGCCAGCAGCCAAGTACCTAGCGGGAGCATCTACAGCAACAATGAGCAGTACTTC.

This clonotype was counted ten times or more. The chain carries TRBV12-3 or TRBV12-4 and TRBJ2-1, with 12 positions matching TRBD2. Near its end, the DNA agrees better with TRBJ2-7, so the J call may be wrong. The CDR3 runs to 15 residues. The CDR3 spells CASSPGLAGYNEQYF. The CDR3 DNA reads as TGTGCCAGCAGTCCCGGACTAGCGGGGTACAATGAGCAGTACTTC.

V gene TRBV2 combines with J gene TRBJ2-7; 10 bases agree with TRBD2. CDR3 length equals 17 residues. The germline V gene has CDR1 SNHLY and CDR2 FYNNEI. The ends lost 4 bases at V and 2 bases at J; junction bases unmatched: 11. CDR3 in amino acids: CASSAPTPSGGTYEQYF. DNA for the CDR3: TGTGCCAGCAGTGCTCCCACTCCTAGCGGGGGTACCTACGAGCAGTACTTC. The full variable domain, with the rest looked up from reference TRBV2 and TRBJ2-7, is EPEVTQTPSHQVTQMGQEVILRCVPISNHLYFYWYRQILGQKVEFLVSFYNNEISEKSEIFDDQFSVERPDGSNFTLKIRSTKLEDSAMYFCASSAPTPSGGTYEQYFGPGTRLTVT.

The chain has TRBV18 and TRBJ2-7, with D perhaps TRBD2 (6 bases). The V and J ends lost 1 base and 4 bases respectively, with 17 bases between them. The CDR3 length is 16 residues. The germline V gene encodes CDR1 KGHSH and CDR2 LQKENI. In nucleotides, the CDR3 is TGTGCCAGCTCACCACTCATCCAGCGGGCCCCTTACGAGCAGTACTTC. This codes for CASSPLIQRAPYEQYF.

The CDR3 nucleotides are TGTGCCAGCAGCCAAGAATCGGCCAGGAGCTATGGCTACACCTTC. Protein sequence: CASSQESARSYGYTF. This rearrangement joins TRBV14 to TRBJ1-2; D is uncertain. The ends were cut back, 0 bases at V and 4 bases at J, with 12 bases in the middle. The CDR3 spans 15 residues. Germline V lookup: CDR1 SGHDN, CDR2 FVKESK.

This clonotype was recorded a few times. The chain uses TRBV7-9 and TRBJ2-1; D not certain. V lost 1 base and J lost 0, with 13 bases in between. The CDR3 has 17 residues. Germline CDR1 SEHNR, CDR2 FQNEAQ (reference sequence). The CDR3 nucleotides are TGTGCCAGCAGCTTAGGGTTTCGGCCAGCCTCCTACAATGAGCAGTTCTTC. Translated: CASSLGFRPASYNEQFF.

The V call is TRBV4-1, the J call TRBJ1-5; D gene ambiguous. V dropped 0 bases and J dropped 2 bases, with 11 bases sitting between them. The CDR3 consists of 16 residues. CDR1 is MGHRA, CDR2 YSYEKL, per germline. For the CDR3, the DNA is TGCGCCAGCAGCCAAGAGGCTCACACTGGCAATCAGCCCCAGCATTTT. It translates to CASSQEAHTGNQPQHF.

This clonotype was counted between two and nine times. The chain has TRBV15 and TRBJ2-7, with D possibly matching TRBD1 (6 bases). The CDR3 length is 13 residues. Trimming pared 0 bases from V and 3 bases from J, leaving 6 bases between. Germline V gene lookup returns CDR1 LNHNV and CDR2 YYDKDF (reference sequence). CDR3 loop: CATSREDSYEQYF. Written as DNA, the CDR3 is TGTGCCACCAGCAGAGAGGACAGCTACGAGCAGTACTTC.

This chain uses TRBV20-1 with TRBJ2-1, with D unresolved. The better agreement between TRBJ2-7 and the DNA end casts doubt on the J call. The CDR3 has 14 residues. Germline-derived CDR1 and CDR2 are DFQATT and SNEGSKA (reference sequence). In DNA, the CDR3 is TGCAGTGCCCCACCCACTTCTTCCTCCTACGAGCAGTACTTC. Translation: CSAPPTSSSYEQYF.